One and the same sample provided the 29 T cell receptor beta chains below, sequenced in a study of T cell repertoires in cytomegalovirus infection. These receptors have no identified antigens. TCRdb reanalysed the reads using MiXCR and keeps one entry per CDR3 protein. The sample has hundreds of thousands of distinct CDR3 sequences; around 29% are singletons. Sequenced here: cultured PBMCs, sampled from culture after CMV antigen stimulation. All receptors come from a human donor in good health (CMV status not recorded). Some clones in this sample may be carry-over from other donors' samples.

This clonotype has at least ten counts. The V and J genes are TRBV6-1 and TRBJ2-1, with no clear D. Germline V gene data show CDR1 as MNHNS and CDR2 as SASEGT. The CDR3 is made up of 12 amino acids. Trimming cost V 2 bases and J 7 bases, with 6 bases left between them. The CDR3: CASSEWRNEQFF. The CDR3, as DNA: TGTGCCAGCAGTGAATGGCGGAATGAGCAGTTCTTC.

This clonotype turned up a few times. J is TRBJ2-2 and V is TRBV7-9; maybe TRBD1 (5 bases). The ends were cut back, 8 bases at V and 8 bases at J, with 21 bases in the middle. Germline CDR1 SEHNR, CDR2 FQNEAQ (reference sequence). CDR3 length: 15 residues. The CDR3: CASRPLWGRTGELFF. CDR3 in DNA: TGTGCCAGCCGGCCCCTCTGGGGCCGTACGGGGGAGCTGTTTTTT. The entire variable domain, with the rest obtained from reference TRBV7-9 and TRBJ2-2, is as follows: DTGVSQNPRHKITKRGQNVTFRCDPISEHNRLYWYRQTLGQGPEFLTYFQNEAQLEKSRLLSDRFSAERPKGSFSTLEIQRTEQGDSAMYLCASRPLWGRTGELFFGEGSRLTVL.

This clonotype was counted many times. V usage is TRBV7-2 and J usage is TRBJ1-3; D gene ambiguous. Germline V gene sequence: CDR1 SGHTA, CDR2 FQGNSA. CDR3 size: 15 residues. The V end lost 5 bases, the J end lost 0 bases, and 11 bases lay between the germline ends. The DNA of the CDR3 is TGTGCCAGCAGCCCACGAGGGCCCTCTGGAAACACCATATATTTT. It yields the protein CASSPRGPSGNTIYF.

This clonotype was seen more than once but under ten times. The CDR3 is CSGEGLAGGKQETQYF. The CDR3 DNA reads as TGCAGTGGGGAGGGACTAGCGGGAGGGAAGCAAGAGACCCAGTACTTC. The rearrangement uses TRBV20-1 and TRBJ2-5; TRBD2 matches 16 bases. CDR3 length: 16 residues. Germline V gene lookup returns CDR1 DFQATT and CDR2 SNEGSKA (reference sequence). With 7 bases clipped from V and 2 bases from J, the junction kept 7 bases outside the gene matches.

J is TRBJ1-2 and V is TRBV7-9; D remains ambiguous. The germline CDR1 and CDR2 sequences are SEHNR and FQNEAQ (reference sequence). Trimming took off 3 bases at V and 8 bases at J, with 19 bases between the two ends. This CDR3 has 15 amino acids. The CDR3 DNA reads as TGTGCCAGCAGCTTCCTAGAGAGAAGGGTAGGAGGCTACACCTTC. Its protein is CASSFLERRVGGYTF.

This clonotype occurred a few times. V and J are TRBV28 and TRBJ1-1; D remains unclear. Per germline, CDR1 MDHEN and CDR2 SYDVKM. Trimming removed 1 base at V and 4 bases at J, with 10 bases between. The CDR3 loop spans 14 amino acids. DNA of the CDR3: TGTGCCAGCAGTTTATTGGAAATCGGCACTGAAGCTTTCTTT. Its protein is CASSLLEIGTEAFF. The whole variable domain, filled in from reference TRBV28 and TRBJ1-1, reads DVKVTQSSRYLVKRTGEKVFLECVQDMDHENMFWYRQDPGLGLRLIYFSYDVKMKEKGDIPEGYSVSREKKERFSLILESASTNQTSMYLCASSLLEIGTEAFFGQGTRLTVV.

This clonotype was recorded a few times. This sequence joins TRBV9 and TRBJ1-2, with a weak D call TRBD1 (5 bases). CDR1 is SGDLS and CDR2 is YYNGEE in the germline V gene. V was clipped by 2 bases and J by 8 bases, with 22 bases between them. The length of the CDR3 is 16 residues. The CDR3: CASSVDAGTAVRGYTF. CDR3 coding DNA: TGTGCCAGCAGCGTTGACGCCGGGACCGCGGTGCGCGGCTACACCTTC.

The chain recombines TRBV7-3 with TRBJ2-3, with D tentatively TRBD1 (6 bases). The CDR3 totals 15 residues. CDR1 and CDR2 (germline): SGHTA, FQGTGA. V was pared by 2 bases and J by 1 base, with 10 bases between. CDR3: CASSLFAGGTDTQYF. The CDR3, as DNA: TGTGCCAGCAGCTTATTTGCAGGGGGCACAGATACGCAGTATTTT.

There are a few counts of this clonotype. V is TRBV7-9 and J is TRBJ2-3, with a tentative D call TRBD1 (6 bases). Germline-derived CDR1 and CDR2 are SEHNR and FQNEAQ (reference sequence). V lost 1 base and J 6 bases, leaving 17 bases between the germline ends. The CDR3 sequence is 16 residues long. The CDR3 spells CASSLGGTHVGDTQYF. In DNA, the CDR3 is TGTGCCAGCAGCTTAGGTGGGACACATGTCGGGGATACGCAGTATTTT.

This clonotype was recorded a few times. The chain uses TRBV10-3 and TRBJ2-1, with D possibly being TRBD2 (6 bases). The ends were cut back, 4 bases at V and 0 bases at J, with 7 bases in the middle. Germline V gives CDR1 ENHRY, CDR2 SYGVKD. The CDR3 sequence is 14 residues long. The CDR3 here is CAISVDYSYNEQFF. The CDR3 DNA follows: TGTGCCATCAGTGTGGACTACTCCTACAATGAGCAGTTCTTC.

This clonotype has a count of ten or more. The chain combines TRBV10-3 with TRBJ2-7, with 8 bases fitting TRBD1. Germline CDR1 ENHRY, CDR2 SYGVKD. The CDR3 loop spans 14 amino acids. The junction had 6 bases not matched to a gene; V was cut back by 5 bases and J by 3 bases. CDR3 DNA sequence: TGTGCCATCAGTAATAGGACAGGGAGCTACGAGCAGTACTTC. It codes for CAISNRTGSYEQYF.

The rearrangement uses TRBV12-3 or TRBV12-4 and TRBJ1-1; tentatively, D is TRBD1 (5 bases). Trimming stripped 3 bases from V and 0 bases from J, with 11 bases between. CDR3 size: 15 residues. CDR3 in amino acids: CASSLGGFVNTEAFF. The CDR3, as DNA: TGTGCCAGCAGTTTGGGGGGTTTCGTGAACACTGAAGCTTTCTTT.

This clonotype came up a few times. The chain joins TRBV5-1 to TRBJ2-7; 7 bases align to TRBD1. The germline gives CDR1 SGHRS, CDR2 YFSETQ. This CDR3 spans 13 amino acids. Trimming at V came to 2 bases and at J to 3 bases, leaving 2 bases not matched to a gene. DNA of the CDR3: TGCGCCAGCAGCTTCACAGGGGTCTACGAGCAGTACTTC. Amino acids: CASSFTGVYEQYF.

The chain joins TRBV11-2 to TRBJ1-1, with 9 bases lining up with TRBD1. After removal of 3 bases from V and 3 bases from J, the junction contained 8 bases not matched to a gene. This CDR3 spans 16 amino acids. Germline V gene lookup returns CDR1 SGHAT and CDR2 FQNNGV. The DNA for the CDR3 is TGTGCCAGCAGCTTCTGGGACAGGGACGGTCACACTGAAGCTTTCTTT. Amino acids: CASSFWDRDGHTEAFF.

V is TRBV6-5 and J is TRBJ1-6; D gene uncertain. The CDR3 has 16 amino acids. The germline V gene has CDR1 MNHEY and CDR2 SVGAGI. The V gene lost 0 bases and the J gene lost 7 bases, with 13 bases spanning the gap. The CDR3 sequence is CASSYSIRSGNSPLHF. The DNA for the CDR3 is TGTGCCAGCAGTTACTCGATCCGGTCTGGGAATTCACCCCTCCACTTT.

Remarks on this clonotype: Germline is not matched at one junction end, which may reflect a read error. The chain recombines TRBV12-3 or TRBV12-4 with TRBJ2-2; a possible D gene is TRBD1 (6 bases). This CDR3 is built from 13 residues. CDR3 loop: CASSFLVLGGLFF. CDR3 DNA sequence: TGTGCCAGCAGTTTTCTAGTCTTAGGGGGGCTGTTTTTT.

The V and J genes are TRBV6-1 and TRBJ1-6, with 8 bases lining up with TRBD1. Trimming took 6 bases from V and 10 from J; bases not matched to a gene: 14. This CDR3 is 16 amino acids long. Germline V gene lookup returns CDR1 MNHNS and CDR2 SASEGT. CDR3 sequence: CASSLRGRGLMSPLHF. For the CDR3, the DNA is TGTGCCAGCAGCCTCAGGGGGCGCGGGTTGATGTCACCCCTCCACTTT.

This clonotype came up once. The rearrangement joins TRBV5-1 to TRBJ2-1, with 11 bases lining up with TRBD2. Trimming took 0 bases from V and 6 from J; bases not matched to a gene: 5. The CDR3 has 16 amino acids. Germline CDR1 SGHRS, CDR2 YFSETQ. CDR3 protein: CASSLGLAGGSNEQFF. The CDR3 region has the DNA TGCGCCAGCAGCTTGGGCCTAGCGGGAGGATCCAATGAGCAGTTCTTC.

V gene TRBV24-1 combines with J gene TRBJ2-1; D might be TRBD1 or TRBD2, each matching 5 bases. With 3 bases removed from V and 7 bases from J, the gap between germline ends came to 9 bases. The CDR3 totals 13 residues. Germline V lookup: CDR1 KGHDR, CDR2 SFDVKD. The DNA for the CDR3 is TGTGCCACCAGTGATGGGGGACCTAATGAGCAGTTCTTC. Amino acids: CATSDGGPNEQFF.

The chain carries TRBV28 and TRBJ2-7; 9 nucleotides match TRBD1. The germline CDR1 and CDR2 sequences are MDHEN and SYDVKM. The CDR3 has 16 residues. Trimming at V came to 5 bases and at J to 5 bases, leaving 13 bases not matched to a gene. CDR3 sequence: CASSVAGGDRVHEQYF. The CDR3 coding sequence is TGTGCCAGCAGTGTGGCTGGGGGGGACAGGGTCCACGAGCAGTACTTC.

This clonotype was observed a few times. This rearrangement joins TRBV12-3 or TRBV12-4 to TRBJ1-2, with D possibly matching TRBD1 (5 bases). V dropped 6 bases and J dropped 8 bases, with 13 bases sitting between them. The CDR3 sequence is 12 residues long. The CDR3 here is CASSRGLGGYTF. CDR3 nucleotides: TGTGCCAGCAGCCGGGGCCTAGGAGGCTACACCTTC.

This chain connects TRBV20-1 to TRBJ1-5; 8 bases agree with TRBD1. V was pared by 3 bases and J by 7 bases, with 5 bases of the junction left unmatched. CDR1 is DFQATT and CDR2 is SNEGSKA in the germline V gene (reference sequence). CDR3 length: 13 amino acids. CDR3 protein: CSARQGARQPQHF. CDR3 sequence (DNA): TGCAGTGCTAGGCAGGGGGCCAGGCAGCCCCAGCATTTT.

This clonotype was seen more than once but under ten times. The CDR3 coding sequence is TGCAGCGTTGACAGCCGGACAGGGGAAGAGACCCAGTACTTC. As protein: CSVDSRTGEETQYF. This chain joins TRBV29-1 and TRBJ2-5; 9 bases map to TRBD1. The CDR3 covers 14 residues. V was pared by 3 bases and J by 3 bases, with 5 bases of the junction left unmatched. CDR1 SQVTM and CDR2 ANQGSEA come from the germline V gene.

The chain combines TRBV6-2 or TRBV6-3 with TRBJ1-2, with unresolved D. Germline loops: CDR1 MNHEY, CDR2 SVGEGT. The CDR3 is made up of 14 amino acids. Trimming removed 6 bases at V and 2 bases at J, with 13 bases between. For the CDR3, the DNA is TGTGCCAGCAGGCGGACGGGGATCAACTATGGCTACACCTTC. This gives the protein CASRRTGINYGYTF.

Only one count was recorded for this clonotype. The rearrangement links TRBV18 to TRBJ2-5; D remains ambiguous. The CDR3 extends over 14 amino acids. CDR1 and CDR2 from the germline V gene are KGHSH and LQKENI. Trimming stripped 3 bases from V and 1 base from J, with 9 bases between. The DNA of the CDR3 is TGTGCCAGCTCACCTGCCGCGGCCCAAGAGACCCAGTACTTC. Residues: CASSPAAAQETQYF.

This clonotype has just a few counts. A junction boundary mismatches the germline segment, possibly from a read error. V is TRBV12-3 or TRBV12-4 and J is TRBJ2-3; 8 bases are a match to TRBD2. This CDR3 contains 15 residues. CDR3 DNA: TGTGCCAGCAGGTTAGACGGGGGGGTCACAGATACGCAGTATTTT. Its translation: CASRLDGGVTDTQYF.

The chain couples TRBV27 to TRBJ1-4; D is perhaps TRBD1 (5 bases). The germline V gene encodes CDR1 MNHEY and CDR2 SMNVEV (reference sequence). Trimming removed 3 bases at V and 4 bases at J, with 9 bases between. This CDR3 has 14 residues. The CDR3 loop reads CASSLRQINEKLFF. In nucleotides, the CDR3 is TGTGCCAGCAGTTTGAGACAGATTAATGAAAAACTGTTTTTT.

This clonotype was picked up a small number of times. This chain links TRBV5-1 with TRBJ2-5; TRBD1 agrees at 8 bases. The V segment lost 3 bases and the J segment 1 base; nucleotides outside the gene matches: 8. This CDR3 has 16 amino acids. Germline CDR1 and CDR2: SGHRS and YFSETQ. CDR3 amino acids: CASSSPTGAAQETQYF. The DNA for the CDR3 is TGCGCCAGCAGCTCGCCGACAGGGGCCGCCCAAGAGACCCAGTACTTC.

V is TRBV5-1 and J is TRBJ2-1, with D possibly being TRBD2 (5 bases). Germline V gene lookup returns CDR1 SGHRS and CDR2 YFSETQ. The CDR3 totals 14 residues. The germline V and J ends were trimmed by 0 bases and 7 bases, with 11 bases remaining between them. The CDR3: CASSLERGKNEQFF. The CDR3 DNA sequence: TGCGCCAGCAGCTTGGAACGGGGTAAAAATGAGCAGTTCTTC. Filled out from reference TRBV5-1 and TRBJ2-1, the complete variable domain reads KAGVTQTPRYLIKTRGQQVTLSCSPISGHRSVSWYQQTPGQGLQFLFEYFSETQRNKGNFPGRFSGRQFSNSRSEMNVSTLELGDSALYLCASSLERGKNEQFFGPGTRLTVL.